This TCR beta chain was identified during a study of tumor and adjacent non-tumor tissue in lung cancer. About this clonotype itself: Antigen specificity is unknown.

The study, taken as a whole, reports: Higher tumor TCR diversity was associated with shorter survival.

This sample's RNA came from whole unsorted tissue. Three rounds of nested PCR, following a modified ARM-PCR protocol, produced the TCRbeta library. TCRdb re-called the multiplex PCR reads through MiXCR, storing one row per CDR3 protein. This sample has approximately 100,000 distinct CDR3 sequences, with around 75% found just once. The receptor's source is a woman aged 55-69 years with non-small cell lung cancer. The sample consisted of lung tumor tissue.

CDR3 protein: CSIGQGRSYTF. The CDR3 DNA is TGCAGTATCGGACAGGGTCGCAGCTACACCTTC. The chain recombines TRBV29-1 with TRBJ1-2; TRBD1 matches 8 bases. In germline, CDR1 is SQVTM, CDR2 ANQGSEA. The CDR3 runs to 11 residues.